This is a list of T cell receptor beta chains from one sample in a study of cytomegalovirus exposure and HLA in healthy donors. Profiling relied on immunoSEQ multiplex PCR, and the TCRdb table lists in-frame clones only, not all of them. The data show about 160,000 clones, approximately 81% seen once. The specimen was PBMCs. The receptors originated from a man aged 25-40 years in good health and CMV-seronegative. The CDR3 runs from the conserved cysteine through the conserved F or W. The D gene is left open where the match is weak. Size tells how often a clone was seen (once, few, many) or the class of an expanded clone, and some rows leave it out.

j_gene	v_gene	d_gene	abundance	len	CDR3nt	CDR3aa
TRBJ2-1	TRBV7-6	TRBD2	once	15	TGTGCCAGCAGCTTAGCAGCCGAGCGGGAGAATGAGCAGTTCTTC	CASSLAAERENEQFF
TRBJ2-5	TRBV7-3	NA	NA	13	TGTGCCAGCAGCTTACAGGGCCAAGAGACCCAGTACTTC	CASSLQGQETQYF
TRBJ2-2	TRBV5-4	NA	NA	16	TGTGCCAGCAGCCTAGATAAGAGGGTGAACACCGGGGAGCTGTTTTTT	CASSLDKRVNTGELFF
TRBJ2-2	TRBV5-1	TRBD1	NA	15	TGCGCCAGCAGCTTGGAGGGACAGTACACCGGGGAGCTGTTTTTT	CASSLEGQYTGELFF
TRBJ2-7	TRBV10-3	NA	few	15	TGTGCCATCAGTGTCCGACAGAGCTCAGGCTACGAGCAGTACTTC	CAISVRQSSGYEQYF
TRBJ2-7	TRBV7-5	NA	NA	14	TGTGCCAGAAGCGAGGGACAGGGGAGGCACGAGCAGTACTTC	CARSEGQGRHEQYF
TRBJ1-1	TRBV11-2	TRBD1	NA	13	TGTGCCAGCAGCCTGAGGGGGCCCGCTGAAGCTTTCTTT	CASSLRGPAEAFF
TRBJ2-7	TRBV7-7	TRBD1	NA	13	TGTGCTAGCAGCATGGGACAGAGCTACGAGCAGTACTTC	CASSMGQSYEQYF
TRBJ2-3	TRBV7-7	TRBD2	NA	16	TGTGCCAGCAGCTTAGACTTGAGGGAGGGCCGGGATACGCAGTATTTT	CASSLDLREGRDTQYF
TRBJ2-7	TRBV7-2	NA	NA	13	TGTGCCAGCAGCTCATACCAGCGGCTGAGGCAGTACTTC	CASSSYQRLRQYF
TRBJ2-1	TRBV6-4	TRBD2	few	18	TGTGCCAGCAGTGAGAGACTAGCGGGAGCGGGGAGGGACAATGAGCAGTTCTTC	CASSERLAGAGRDNEQFF
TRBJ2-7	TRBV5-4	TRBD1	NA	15	TGTGCCAGCAGCTTGGCGCCAGGGGGTTTCTACGAGCAGTACTTC	CASSLAPGGFYEQYF
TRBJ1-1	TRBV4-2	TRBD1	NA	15	TGTGCCAGCAGCCAAGGGGGGGACAGGGCATCTGAAGCTTTCTTT	CASSQGGDRASEAFF
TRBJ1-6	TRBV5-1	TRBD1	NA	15	TGCGCCAGCAGCTCGGGACAGGGTAACAATTCACCCCTCCACTTT	CASSSGQGNNSPLHF
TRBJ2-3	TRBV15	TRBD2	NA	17	TGTGCCACCAGCAGATCCCCGACTAGCGGTGACACAGATACGCAGTATTTT	CATSRSPTSGDTDTQYF
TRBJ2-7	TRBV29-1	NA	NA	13	TGCAGCGTTGTAACTAGACTCAACTACGAGCAGTACTTC	CSVVTRLNYEQYF
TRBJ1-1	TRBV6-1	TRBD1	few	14	TGTGCCAGCAGTGACCGACAGGGGAACGCTGAAGCTTTCTTT	CASSDRQGNAEAFF
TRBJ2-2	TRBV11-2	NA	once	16	TGTGCCAGCAGCATACCCGGGGGGCCGGTAACCGGGGAGCTGTTTTTT	CASSIPGGPVTGELFF
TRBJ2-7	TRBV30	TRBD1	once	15	TGTGCCTGGAGGGGAAGGACAGGGGCCTCCTACGAGCAGTACTTC	CAWRGRTGASYEQYF
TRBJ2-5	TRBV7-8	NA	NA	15	TGTGCCAGCAGCCGACTCGGACTTAGTCAAGAGACCCAGTACTTC	CASSRLGLSQETQYF
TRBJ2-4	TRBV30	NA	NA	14	TGTGCCTGGAGTGTAGGGGGATCCAAAAACATTCAGTACTTC	CAWSVGGSKNIQYF
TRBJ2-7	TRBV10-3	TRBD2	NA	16	TGTGCCACCGCGCCAACTAGCGGGAGGGCCTTCTACGAGCAGTACTTC	CATAPTSGRAFYEQYF
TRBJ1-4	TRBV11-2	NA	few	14	TGTGCCAGCAGCCCCGTGGCAGTTAATGAAAAACTGTTTTTT	CASSPVAVNEKLFF
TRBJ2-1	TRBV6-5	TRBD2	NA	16	TGTGCCAGCAGTTACCTCACTAGCGGGAGGGCCCGTGAGCAGTTCTTC	CASSYLTSGRAREQFF
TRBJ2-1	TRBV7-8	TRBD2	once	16	TGTGCCAGCAGCTCCTATCTAGCGGGAGCGAACAATGAGCAGTTCTTC	CASSSYLAGANNEQFF
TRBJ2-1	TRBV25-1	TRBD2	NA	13	TGTGCCAGCAGTCAACTAGCGGCGAATGAGCAGTTCTTC	CASSQLAANEQFF
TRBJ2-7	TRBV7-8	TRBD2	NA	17	TGTGCCAGCAGCTGGGGAGGTGCGCGGGAGGGCCACTACGAGCAGTACTTC	CASSWGGAREGHYEQYF
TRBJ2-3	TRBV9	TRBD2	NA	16	TGTGCCAGCAGCGTATATTCTAGCGGGAGCACAGATACGCAGTATTTT	CASSVYSSGSTDTQYF
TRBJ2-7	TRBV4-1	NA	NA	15	TGCGCCAGCAGCCCACCCATTGGTCGCCCCTACGAGCAGTACTTC	CASSPPIGRPYEQYF
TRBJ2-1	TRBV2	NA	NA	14	TGTGCCAGCAGTAGATCTAGCTCCTACAATGAGCAGTTCTTC	CASSRSSSYNEQFF
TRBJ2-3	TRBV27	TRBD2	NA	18	TGTGCCAGCAGTTTATCGCCAGGACTAGCGGGGGGTGCAGATACGCAGTATTTT	CASSLSPGLAGGADTQYF
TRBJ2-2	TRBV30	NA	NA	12	TGTGCCTGGAGTGTACGGTGGGGGGAGCTGTTTTTT	CAWSVRWGELFF
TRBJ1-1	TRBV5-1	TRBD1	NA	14	TGCGCCAGCCGGCTCCAGACAGGGGCAACTGAAGCTTTCTTT	CASRLQTGATEAFF
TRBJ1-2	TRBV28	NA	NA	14	TGTGCCAGCAGTTTACTGGGCAGGGGCGATGGCTACACCTTC	CASSLLGRGDGYTF
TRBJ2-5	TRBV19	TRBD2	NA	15	TGTGCCACCCAAGAGGTAGCGGGAGGGCTGGAGACCCAGTACTTC	CATQEVAGGLETQYF
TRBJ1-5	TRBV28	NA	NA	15	TGTGCCAGCAGTTTATTGCCAGCGGGAAATCAGCCCCAGCATTTT	CASSLLPAGNQPQHF
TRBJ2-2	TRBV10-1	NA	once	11	TGCGCCAGCACCTACAGGGAGGAGCTGTTTTTT	CASTYREELFF
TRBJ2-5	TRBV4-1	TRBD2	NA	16	TGCGCCAGCAGCCAGCCTCTCTTCAACCGGGGGGAGACCCAATACTTC	CASSQPLFNRGETQYF
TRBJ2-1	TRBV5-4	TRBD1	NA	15	TGTGCCAGCAGCTTAGTGGGCACAGGGGGCAATGAGCAGTTCTTC	CASSLVGTGGNEQFF
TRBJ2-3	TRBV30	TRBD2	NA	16	TGTGCCTGGAACGGAGATCCTAGCGGGGGGGCAGATACGCAGTATTTT	CAWNGDPSGGADTQYF